Listed below are T cell receptor beta chains from one sample, sequenced in a study of T cells expressing NK-cell markers. Each CDR3 protein gets one entry in TCRdb, which reprocessed the 5' RACE reads and gives no DNA. The sample has a few hundred thousand distinct CDR3 sequences. Sequencing was carried out using blood T cells: a sorted CD56 or NKG2C T cell subset, CD4+ or CD8+ T cells, or bulk PBMC T cells (not recorded which). The origin of the receptors is a man aged 18-70 years in good health. Both conserved end residues are part of each CDR3.

v_gene: TRBV6-6; j_gene: TRBJ2-3; CDR3aa: CASSQDRGLAQYF
v_gene: TRBV12-3/TRBV12-4; j_gene: TRBJ2-7; CDR3aa: CASSITLGQEGSYEQYF
v_gene: TRBV11-1; j_gene: TRBJ1-1; CDR3aa: CASSLVGGGVTEAFF
v_gene: TRBV29-1; j_gene: TRBJ2-5; CDR3aa: CSVAVGQTQYF
v_gene: TRBV12-3/TRBV12-4; j_gene: TRBJ2-7; CDR3aa: CASRRPGRMYYEQYF
v_gene: TRBV27; j_gene: TRBJ2-7; CDR3aa: CASSSPGTRGVHEQYF
v_gene: TRBV4-2; j_gene: TRBJ1-5; CDR3aa: CASSQEWRNSNQPQHF
v_gene: TRBV19; j_gene: TRBJ2-3; CDR3aa: CASSINSGGLLSTQYF
v_gene: TRBV12-3/TRBV12-4; j_gene: TRBJ1-4; CDR3aa: CASSSDRRKLFF
v_gene: TRBV6-1; j_gene: TRBJ1-3; CDR3aa: CASSEVAFAGNTIYF
v_gene: TRBV18; j_gene: TRBJ2-5; CDR3aa: CASSPLGLGDPETQYF
v_gene: TRBV28; j_gene: TRBJ2-2; CDR3aa: CASSRLAGANTGELFF
v_gene: TRBV27; j_gene: TRBJ1-2; CDR3aa: CASSFRPTYGYTF
v_gene: TRBV7-6; j_gene: TRBJ2-5; CDR3aa: CASSLNTQGPQETQYF
v_gene: TRBV28; j_gene: TRBJ2-7; CDR3aa: CASTAQGARYTYEQYF
v_gene: TRBV10-3; j_gene: TRBJ2-7; CDR3aa: CAISQGRGNYEQYF
v_gene: TRBV14; j_gene: TRBJ1-3; CDR3aa: CASKPGQGGNTIYF
v_gene: TRBV11-2; j_gene: TRBJ2-3; CDR3aa: CASSYTSGGAADTQYF
v_gene: TRBV5-6; j_gene: TRBJ2-1; CDR3aa: CASSLVGRGGTYNEQFF
v_gene: TRBV12-3/TRBV12-4; j_gene: TRBJ1-1; CDR3aa: CASSFGQVPAEAFF
v_gene: TRBV10-3; j_gene: TRBJ2-1; CDR3aa: CAITPRGPLGDEQFF
v_gene: TRBV28; j_gene: TRBJ2-7; CDR3aa: CASSFAGGRLEQYF
v_gene: TRBV27; j_gene: TRBJ2-3; CDR3aa: CASIERGGRNTDTQYF
v_gene: TRBV28; j_gene: TRBJ1-6; CDR3aa: CASFPGQGYSPLHF
v_gene: TRBV12-3/TRBV12-4; j_gene: TRBJ2-5; CDR3aa: CASSPVGFGTQYF
v_gene: TRBV2; j_gene: TRBJ1-1; CDR3aa: CASTGAKRANTEAFF
v_gene: TRBV6-5; j_gene: TRBJ1-1; CDR3aa: CASSYSKRANTEAFF
v_gene: TRBV5-1; j_gene: TRBJ1-2; CDR3aa: CASYATRTSNYGYTF
v_gene: TRBV5-1; j_gene: TRBJ2-7; CDR3aa: CASSLGRGPTSYEQYF
v_gene: TRBV3-1; j_gene: TRBJ1-1; CDR3aa: CASSQDLDRGKAFF
v_gene: TRBV6-6; j_gene: TRBJ2-3; CDR3aa: CATRRGTTDTQYF
v_gene: TRBV27; j_gene: TRBJ2-3; CDR3aa: CASSTRQGGGTDTQYF
v_gene: TRBV6-6; j_gene: TRBJ2-5; CDR3aa: CASTGGGMGTQYF
v_gene: TRBV2; j_gene: TRBJ2-5; CDR3aa: CASSTGKQETQYF
v_gene: TRBV5-8; j_gene: TRBJ2-5; CDR3aa: CASSPWGGEETQYF
v_gene: TRBV4-2; j_gene: TRBJ2-6; CDR3aa: CASSIQEGGANVLTF
v_gene: TRBV3-1; j_gene: TRBJ1-2; CDR3aa: CASSRGTLDYGYTF
v_gene: TRBV5-1; j_gene: TRBJ2-3; CDR3aa: CASKRGRAPDTQYF
v_gene: TRBV3-1; j_gene: TRBJ2-1; CDR3aa: CASSQRGGLRDYNEQFF
v_gene: TRBV20-1; j_gene: TRBJ2-7; CDR3aa: CSAAWGGISYEQYF
v_gene: TRBV15; j_gene: TRBJ2-5; CDR3aa: CATSRGKTGTQYF
v_gene: TRBV7-9; j_gene: TRBJ2-1; CDR3aa: CASSFFTVSGNEQFF
v_gene: TRBV5-6; j_gene: TRBJ2-2; CDR3aa: CASSLLNTGELFF